This TCR beta chain was obtained from a study of beta chain features in type 1 diabetes. Study-level information: Cell yields, gender and age were comparable in patients and healthy donors.

As every portion of the isolated RNA was reverse transcribed, the sequencing read expressed TCRB transcripts. Clones were read by immunoSEQ multiplex PCR, and TCRdb kept only the in-frame ones, dropping some. This table has hundreds of thousands of clones, 15% to 17% appearing once. Germline V lookup: CDR1 SQVTM, CDR2 ANQGSEA. V gave up 4 bases and J gave up 2 bases, with 9 bases separating them. The CDR3 runs to 13 residues. The chain joins TRBV29-1 to TRBJ1-5; D gene uncertain. The receptor was derived from a man younger than 30 in good health. Sample: naive CD4+ T cells from blood. The CDR3 spells CSVGALGNQPQHF. In nucleotides, the CDR3 is TGCAGCGTTGGGGCTTTGGGCAATCAGCCCCAGCATTTT.